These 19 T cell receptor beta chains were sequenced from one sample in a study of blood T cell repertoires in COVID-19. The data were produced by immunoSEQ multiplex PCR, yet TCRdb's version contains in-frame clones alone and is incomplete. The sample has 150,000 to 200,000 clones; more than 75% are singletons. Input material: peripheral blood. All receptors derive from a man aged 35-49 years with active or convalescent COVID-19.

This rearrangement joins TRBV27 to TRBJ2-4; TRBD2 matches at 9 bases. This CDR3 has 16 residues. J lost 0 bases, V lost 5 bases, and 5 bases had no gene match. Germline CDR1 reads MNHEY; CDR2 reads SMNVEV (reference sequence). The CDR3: CASSRLAELAKNIQYF. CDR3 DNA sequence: TGTGCCAGCAGTAGACTAGCGGAGCTAGCCAAAAACATTCAGTACTTC.

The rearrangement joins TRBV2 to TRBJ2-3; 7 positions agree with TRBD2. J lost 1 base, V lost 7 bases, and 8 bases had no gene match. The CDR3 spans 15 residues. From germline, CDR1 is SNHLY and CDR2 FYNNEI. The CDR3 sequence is CASTSSGYGTDTQYF. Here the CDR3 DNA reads TGTGCCAGCACTTCTAGCGGTTATGGCACAGATACGCAGTATTTT.

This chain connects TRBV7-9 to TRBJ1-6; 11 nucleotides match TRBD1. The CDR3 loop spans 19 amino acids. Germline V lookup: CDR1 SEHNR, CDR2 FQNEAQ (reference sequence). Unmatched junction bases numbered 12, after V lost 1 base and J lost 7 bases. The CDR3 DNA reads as TGTGCCAGCAGCTTAGGCCTCGGGACAGGGGGTCTAGGCAATTCACCCCTCCACTTT. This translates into CASSLGLGTGGLGNSPLHF.

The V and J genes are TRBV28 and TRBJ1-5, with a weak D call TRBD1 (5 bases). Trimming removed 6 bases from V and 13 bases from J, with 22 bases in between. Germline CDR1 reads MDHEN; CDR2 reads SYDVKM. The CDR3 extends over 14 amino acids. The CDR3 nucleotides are TGTGCCAGCAGAACTCCCGTGGGGCAGGCCGATCAGCATTTT. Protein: CASRTPVGQADQHF. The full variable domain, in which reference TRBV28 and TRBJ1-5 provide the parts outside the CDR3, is DVKVTQSSRYLVKRTGEKVFLECVQDMDHENMFWYRQDPGLGLRLIYFSYDVKMKEKGDIPEGYSVSREKKERFSLILESASTNQTSMYLCASRTPVGQADQHFGDGTRLSIL.

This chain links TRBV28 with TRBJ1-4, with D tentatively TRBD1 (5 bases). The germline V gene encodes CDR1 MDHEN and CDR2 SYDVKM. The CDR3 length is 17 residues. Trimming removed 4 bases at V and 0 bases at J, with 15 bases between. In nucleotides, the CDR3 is TGTGCCAGCAGTTCAGAAGACAGAGTAGCAACTAATGAAAAACTGTTTTTT. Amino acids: CASSSEDRVATNEKLFF.

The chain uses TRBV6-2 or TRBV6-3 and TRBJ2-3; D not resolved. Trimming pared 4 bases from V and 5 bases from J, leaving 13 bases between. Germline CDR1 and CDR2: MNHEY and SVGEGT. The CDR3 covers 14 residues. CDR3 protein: CASSSSGGRDTQYF. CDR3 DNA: TGTGCCAGCAGTTCCTCTGGCGGCCGAGATACGCAGTATTTT.

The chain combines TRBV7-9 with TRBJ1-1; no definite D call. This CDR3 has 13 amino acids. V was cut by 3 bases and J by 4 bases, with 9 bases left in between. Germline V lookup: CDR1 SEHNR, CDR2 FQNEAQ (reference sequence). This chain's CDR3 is CASSFRGSTEAFF. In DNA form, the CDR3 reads TGTGCCAGCAGCTTTCGAGGGTCCACTGAAGCTTTCTTT.

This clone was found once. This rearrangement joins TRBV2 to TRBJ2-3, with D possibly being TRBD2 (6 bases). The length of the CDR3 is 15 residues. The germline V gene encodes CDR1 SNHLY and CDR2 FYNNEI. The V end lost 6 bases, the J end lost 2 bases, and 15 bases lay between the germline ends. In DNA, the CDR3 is TGTGCCAGCAGGGCTAGCGAGGTGTTCACAGATACGCAGTATTTT. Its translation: CASRASEVFTDTQYF.

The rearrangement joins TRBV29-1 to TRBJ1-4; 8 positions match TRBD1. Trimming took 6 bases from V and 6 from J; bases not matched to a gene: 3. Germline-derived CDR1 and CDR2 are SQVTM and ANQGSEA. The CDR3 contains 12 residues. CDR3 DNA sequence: TGCAGCGTACAGGGGGGGGATGAAAAACTGTTTTTT. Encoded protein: CSVQGGDEKLFF.

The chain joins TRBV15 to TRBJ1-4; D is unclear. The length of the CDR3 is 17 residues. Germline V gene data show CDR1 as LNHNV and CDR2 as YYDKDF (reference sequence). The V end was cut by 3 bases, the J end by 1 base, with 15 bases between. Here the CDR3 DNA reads TGTGCCACCAGCAGGGGCATCGGGGATGGAACTAATGAAAAACTGTTTTTT. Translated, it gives CATSRGIGDGTNEKLFF.

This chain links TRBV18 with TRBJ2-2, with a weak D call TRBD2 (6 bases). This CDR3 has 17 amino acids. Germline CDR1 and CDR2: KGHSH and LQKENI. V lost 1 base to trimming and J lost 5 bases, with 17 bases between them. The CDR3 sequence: CASSPLLAGLITGELFF. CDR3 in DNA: TGTGCCAGCTCACCACTACTCGCGGGACTTATAACCGGGGAGCTGTTTTTT.

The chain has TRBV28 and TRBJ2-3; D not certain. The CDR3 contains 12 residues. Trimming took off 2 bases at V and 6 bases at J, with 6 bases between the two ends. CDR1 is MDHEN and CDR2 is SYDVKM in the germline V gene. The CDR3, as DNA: TGTGCCAGCAGTTTACCTCGGGATACGCAGTATTTT. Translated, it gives CASSLPRDTQYF. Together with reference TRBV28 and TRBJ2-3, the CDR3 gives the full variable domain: DVKVTQSSRYLVKRTGEKVFLECVQDMDHENMFWYRQDPGLGLRLIYFSYDVKMKEKGDIPEGYSVSREKKERFSLILESASTNQTSMYLCASSLPRDTQYFGPGTRLTVL.

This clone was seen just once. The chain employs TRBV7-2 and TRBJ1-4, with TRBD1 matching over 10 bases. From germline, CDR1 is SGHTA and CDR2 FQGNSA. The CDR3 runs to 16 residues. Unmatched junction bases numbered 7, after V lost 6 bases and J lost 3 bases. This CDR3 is CASSKGTGVSNEKLFF. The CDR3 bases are TGTGCCAGCAGTAAAGGGACAGGGGTTTCTAATGAAAAACTGTTTTTT.

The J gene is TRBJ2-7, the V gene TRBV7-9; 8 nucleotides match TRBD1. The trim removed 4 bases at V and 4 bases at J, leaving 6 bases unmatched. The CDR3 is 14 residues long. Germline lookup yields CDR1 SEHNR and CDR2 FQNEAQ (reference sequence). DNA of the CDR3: TGTGCCAGCAGCTCCCCCAGGGGGCTGTACGAGCAGTACTTC. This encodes CASSSPRGLYEQYF.

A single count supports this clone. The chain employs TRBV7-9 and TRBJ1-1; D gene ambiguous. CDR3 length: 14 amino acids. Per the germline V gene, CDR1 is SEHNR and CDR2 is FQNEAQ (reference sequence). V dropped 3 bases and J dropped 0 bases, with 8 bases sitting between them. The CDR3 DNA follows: TGTGCCAGCAGCTTCCCAGGATTGAACACTGAAGCTTTCTTT. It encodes CASSFPGLNTEAFF.

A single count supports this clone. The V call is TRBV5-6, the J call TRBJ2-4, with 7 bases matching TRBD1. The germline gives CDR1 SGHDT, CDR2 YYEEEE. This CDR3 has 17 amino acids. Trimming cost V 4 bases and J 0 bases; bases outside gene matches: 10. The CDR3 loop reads CASSGGTEHLAKNIQYF. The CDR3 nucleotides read TGTGCCAGCAGCGGTGGGACAGAGCATCTAGCCAAAAACATTCAGTACTTC. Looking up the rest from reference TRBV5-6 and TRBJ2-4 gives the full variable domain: DAGVTQSPTHLIKTRGQQVTLRCSPKSGHDTVSWYQQALGQGPQFIFQYYEEEERQRGNFPDRFSGHQFPNYSSELNVNALLLGDSALYLCASSGGTEHLAKNIQYFGAGTRLSVL.

The CDR3 protein is CASSLRDRVYGYTF. The CDR3 region has the DNA TGTGCCAGCAGCCTCCGGGACAGGGTTTATGGCTACACCTTC. The V call is TRBV7-2, the J call TRBJ1-2; TRBD1 aligns across 9 bases. V was pared by 5 bases and J by 5 bases, with 6 bases of the junction left unmatched. The germline CDR1 and CDR2 sequences are SGHTA and FQGNSA. The CDR3 is made up of 14 amino acids.

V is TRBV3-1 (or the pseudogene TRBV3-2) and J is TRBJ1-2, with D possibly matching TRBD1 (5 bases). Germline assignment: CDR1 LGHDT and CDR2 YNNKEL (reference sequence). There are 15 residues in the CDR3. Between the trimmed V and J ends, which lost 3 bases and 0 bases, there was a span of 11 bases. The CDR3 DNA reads TGTGCCAGCAGCCAGGGGGGAATGCCTAACTATGGCTACACCTTC. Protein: CASSQGGMPNYGYTF.

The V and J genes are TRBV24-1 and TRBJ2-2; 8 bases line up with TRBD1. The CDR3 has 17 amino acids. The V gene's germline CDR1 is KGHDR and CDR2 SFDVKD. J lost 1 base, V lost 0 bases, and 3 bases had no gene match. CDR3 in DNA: TGTGCCACCAGTGATTTGCGAGGGACAGGGAACACCGGGGAGCTGTTTTTT. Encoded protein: CATSDLRGTGNTGELFF.